These 23 T cell receptor beta chains were sequenced from one sample in a study of blood T cell repertoires in COVID-19. Libraries were prepared by immunoSEQ multiplex PCR; TCRdb keeps only in-frame clonotypes and omits some of them. The sample includes over 250,000 clones, roughly 90% of them seen just once. The specimen was PBMCs or T cells enriched from blood (not recorded which). These receptors originate from a woman in her fifties or sixties who had recovered from COVID-19.

In its sample, this clone was seen once. The chain employs TRBV15 and TRBJ1-5; D not certain. Germline V gives CDR1 LNHNV, CDR2 YYDKDF (reference sequence). This CDR3 has 17 amino acids. V shed 0 bases and J shed 4 bases, with 16 bases lying between them. The CDR3 loop is CATSRDLSREVNQPQHF. The CDR3 region has the DNA TGTGCCACCAGCAGAGATTTATCGAGGGAGGTTAATCAGCCCCAGCATTTT.

This CDR3 reads CASSPYRNTEAFF. CDR3 DNA: TGTGCCAGCAGTCCTTATCGTAACACTGAAGCTTTCTTT. The chain has TRBV28 and TRBJ1-1; no reliable D call. The germline CDR1 and CDR2 sequences are MDHEN and SYDVKM. The CDR3 has 13 amino acids. Trimming removed 5 bases at V and 2 bases at J, with 9 bases between. Full variable domain (rest looked up from reference TRBV28 and TRBJ1-1): DVKVTQSSRYLVKRTGEKVFLECVQDMDHENMFWYRQDPGLGLRLIYFSYDVKMKEKGDIPEGYSVSREKKERFSLILESASTNQTSMYLCASSPYRNTEAFFGQGTRLTVV.

The chain uses TRBV19 and TRBJ1-2; D gene uncertain. This CDR3 spans 12 amino acids. V was cut by 3 bases and J by 6 bases, with 8 bases left in between. Germline V gene lookup returns CDR1 LNHDA and CDR2 SQIVND (reference sequence). CDR3 sequence reads: CASSMSRNGYTF. CDR3 nucleotide sequence: TGTGCCAGTAGTATGTCGCGGAATGGCTACACCTTC.

This sequence joins TRBV5-5 and TRBJ2-4, with D possibly being TRBD2 (5 bases). The CDR3 covers 15 residues. V gave up 0 bases and J gave up 5 bases, with 12 bases separating them. The germline V gene has CDR1 SGHKS and CDR2 YYEKEE (reference sequence). The CDR3 DNA reads TGTGCCAGCAGCTTGGTGCCGGGATCGGAAAACATTCAGTACTTC. Translation gives CASSLVPGSENIQYF.

This clone is a singleton in its sample. The chain combines TRBV4-2 with TRBJ2-7, with 10 positions matching TRBD2. Germline CDR1 LGHNA, CDR2 YNFKEQ. The CDR3 sequence is 16 residues long. J lost 2 bases, V lost 0 bases, and 4 bases had no gene match. Here the CDR3 reads CASSQDSGRRAYEQYF. CDR3 DNA sequence: TGTGCCAGCAGCCAAGATAGCGGGAGGAGGGCCTACGAGCAGTACTTC.

The chain uses TRBV4-1 and TRBJ2-3, with 7 bases that match TRBD2. The CDR3 sequence is 14 residues long. Germline CDR1 and CDR2: MGHRA and YSYEKL. Germline trimming cut 0 bases from V and 4 bases from J; bases unmatched to any gene: 1. The CDR3 is CASSQERGADTQYF. The CDR3 DNA follows: TGCGCCAGCAGCCAAGAACGGGGGGCAGATACGCAGTATTTT.

The chain combines TRBV2 with TRBJ1-6; D is unresolved. Trimming stripped 0 bases from V and 0 bases from J, with 6 bases between. The CDR3 runs to 16 residues. CDR1 and CDR2 from the germline V gene are SNHLY and FYNNEI. CDR3 in amino acids: CASSEAASSYNSPLHF. DNA of the CDR3: TGTGCCAGCAGTGAAGCGGCCAGCTCCTATAATTCACCCCTCCACTTT.

This chain uses TRBV23-1 with TRBJ1-4; 10 nucleotides agree with TRBD1. Being an ORF, TRBV23-1 has a function that is uncertain. CDR3 length: 17 residues. The V gene end was trimmed by 4 bases and the J gene end by 8 bases; junction bases not matched to a gene: 13. The CDR3 reads CASSRLSRQGAFEKLFF. The CDR3 DNA sequence: TGCGCCAGCAGTCGTCTGTCCCGACAGGGGGCGTTCGAAAAACTGTTTTTT.

The V and J genes are TRBV7-2 and TRBJ2-1, with 11 bases matching TRBD1. The germline CDR1 and CDR2 sequences are SGHTA and FQGNSA. The CDR3 covers 14 residues. Losses at the gene ends were 5 bases for V and 9 bases for J; bases not matched to a gene: 6. The CDR3 DNA sequence: TGTGCCAGCAGCCGGGGACAGGGGGAGGGTGAGCAGTTCTTC. Translated, it gives CASSRGQGEGEQFF.

V and J are TRBV11-2 and TRBJ1-1; D uncertain. The V and J ends lost 0 bases and 6 bases respectively, with 11 bases between them. From germline, CDR1 is SGHAT and CDR2 FQNNGV. The length of the CDR3 is 14 residues. The CDR3 region is CASSLETPAAEAFF. The CDR3 bases are TGTGCCAGCAGCTTAGAGACCCCCGCGGCTGAAGCTTTCTTT.

The chain combines TRBV27 with TRBJ1-5; TRBD1 is a possible D gene (5 bases). The ends were cut back, 3 bases at V and 3 bases at J, with 12 bases in the middle. Germline CDR1 reads MNHEY; CDR2 reads SMNVEV (reference sequence). This CDR3 comprises 15 residues. CDR3 amino acids: CASSLVVGDNQPQHF. The CDR3 DNA reads TGTGCCAGCAGTTTGGTAGTAGGGGACAATCAGCCCCAGCATTTT.

The genes are TRBV24-1 and TRBJ2-4; tentatively, D is TRBD2 (6 bases). Deletions cut 6 bases from V and 7 bases from J, with 15 bases between. The germline gives CDR1 KGHDR, CDR2 SFDVKD. This CDR3 region has 14 residues. Here the CDR3 reads CATSQAGNGNIQYF. CDR3 nucleotides: TGTGCCACCAGTCAGGCGGGGAATGGGAACATTCAGTACTTC.

The chain carries TRBV3-1 (or the pseudogene TRBV3-2) and TRBJ1-3; D ambiguous. Germline CDR1 and CDR2: LGHDT and YNNKEL (reference sequence). The CDR3 covers 18 residues. The ends were cut back, 4 bases at V and 0 bases at J, with 19 bases in the middle. The CDR3 loop is CASSPIPKMRSSGNTIYF. CDR3 bases: TGTGCCAGCAGCCCAATCCCTAAGATGAGGAGCTCTGGAAACACCATATATTTT.

This sequence joins TRBV30 and TRBJ1-2; D remains ambiguous. Trimming removed 2 bases from V and 8 bases from J, with 9 bases in between. Germline V gene data show CDR1 as GTSNPN and CDR2 as SVGIG (reference sequence). The CDR3 has 11 amino acids. CDR3: CAWSLREGYTF. The CDR3, as DNA: TGTGCCTGGAGTTTGAGGGAGGGCTACACCTTC.

The chain couples TRBV2 to TRBJ2-5; TRBD1 agrees at 7 bases. CDR1 is SNHLY, CDR2 FYNNEI, per germline. Trimming took 6 bases from V and 2 from J; bases not matched to a gene: 6. The CDR3 contains 14 residues. CDR3 sequence reads: CASSGDRTQETQYF. The DNA of the CDR3 is TGTGCCAGCAGCGGGGACAGAACACAAGAGACCCAGTACTTC. Based on the CDR3 plus reference TRBV2 and TRBJ2-5, the full variable domain is EPEVTQTPSHQVTQMGQEVILRCVPISNHLYFYWYRQILGQKVEFLVSFYNNEISEKSEIFDDQFSVERPDGSNFTLKIRSTKLEDSAMYFCASSGDRTQETQYFGPGTRLLVL.

The CDR3 DNA reads TGTGCCAGCAGCCAACAAGATAATGAAAAACTGTTTTTT. It specifies CASSQQDNEKLFF. V is TRBV27 and J is TRBJ1-4, with no clear D. V lost 6 bases, J lost 4 bases, and 9 bases lay in between. Germline lookup yields CDR1 MNHEY and CDR2 SMNVEV (reference sequence). This CDR3 comprises 13 residues. The whole variable domain, filled in from reference TRBV27 and TRBJ1-4, reads EAQVTQNPRYLITVTGKKLTVTCSQNMNHEYMSWYRQDPGLGLRQIYYSMNVEVTDKGDVPEGYKVSRKEKRNFPLILESPSPNQTSLYFCASSQQDNEKLFFGSGTQLSVL.

This chain connects TRBV5-5 to TRBJ2-2; the D gene is possibly TRBD1 (6 bases). This CDR3 spans 14 amino acids. Trimming removed 1 base from V and 5 bases from J, with 9 bases in between. Germline assignment: CDR1 SGHKS and CDR2 YYEKEE (reference sequence). The CDR3 DNA is TGTGCCAGCAGCTTGCAGGGGTGGACCGGGGAGCTGTTTTTT. It encodes CASSLQGWTGELFF.

The V call is TRBV28, the J call TRBJ2-2, with unresolved D. Germline V gene data show CDR1 as MDHEN and CDR2 as SYDVKM. V gave up 5 bases and J gave up 0 bases, with 22 bases separating them. The CDR3 has 19 residues. In DNA, the CDR3 is TGTGCCAGCAGTCGACCATTAGTTTTGCGGAGTACGAACACCGGGGAGCTGTTTTTT. It codes for CASSRPLVLRSTNTGELFF.

This sequence joins TRBV3-1 (or the pseudogene TRBV3-2) and TRBJ2-7, with 8 bases identical to TRBD2. The germline CDR1 and CDR2 sequences are LGHDT and YNNKEL (reference sequence). V dropped 1 base and J dropped 7; count of bases not matched to a gene: 9. CDR3 size: 15 residues. CDR3 nucleotide sequence: TGTGCCAGCAGCCAAGCGGTAAGCGGGAGTGAAGAGCAGTACTTC. Translation gives CASSQAVSGSEEQYF.

Only one count was recorded for this clone. V is TRBV5-1 and J is TRBJ2-7; TRBD2 agrees at 10 bases. CDR1 is SGHRS, CDR2 YFSETQ, per germline. CDR3 length equals 15 residues. Trimming took 0 bases from V and 3 from J; bases not matched to a gene: 3. Here the CDR3 DNA reads TGCGCCAGCAGCTTGGGTCTAGCGGGAGACTACGAGCAGTACTTC. Translation: CASSLGLAGDYEQYF.

The chain combines TRBV28 with TRBJ2-7, with 7 bases that match TRBD1. Trimming at V came to 5 bases and at J to 5 bases, leaving 12 bases not matched to a gene. Germline loops: CDR1 MDHEN, CDR2 SYDVKM. CDR3 size: 15 residues. The CDR3 DNA is TGTGCCAGCAGTACCGGGACAGTGCAAGGCGACGAGCAGTACTTC. Residues: CASSTGTVQGDEQYF.

As for this clone: At one boundary the junction diverges from the germline segment, which might be a read error. This chain joins TRBV7-7 and TRBJ2-5; the D is unclear. The CDR3 has 13 residues. Germline CDR1 SSHAT, CDR2 FNYEAQ (reference sequence). The CDR3 nucleotides read TGTGCTAGCAGTCCTTACTTTCAAGAGACCCAGTACTTC. Its translation is CASSPYFQETQYF. The whole variable domain, filled in from reference TRBV7-7 and TRBJ2-5, reads GAGVSQSPRYKVTKRGQDVTLRCDPISSHATLYWYQQALGQGPEFLTYFNYEAQPDKSGLPSDRFSAERPEGSISTLTIQRTEQRDSAMYRCASSPYFQETQYFGPGTRLLVL.

This chain joins TRBV10-3 and TRBJ2-7; 12 nucleotides line up with TRBD2. This CDR3 region has 16 residues. Germline CDR1 and CDR2: ENHRY and SYGVKD. Losses at the gene ends were 4 bases for V and 3 bases for J; bases not matched to a gene: 7. The CDR3 bases are TGTGCCATCAGTGGGCACGTGACTAGCGGGAGCTACGAGCAGTACTTC. Translated: CAISGHVTSGSYEQYF.